Sequencing of this T cell receptor beta chain was carried out in a study of T cells in Graves' hyperthyroidism and ophthalmopathy (dated by TCRdb to between 2018 and 2020). In terms of the full investigation: Peripheral blood was sampled at the time of initial diagnosis, prior to any treatment. To identify distinguishing TCR V-J signatures, a discovery cohort of about 100 patients was used, comprising some 45 with Graves' ophthalmopathy and some 57 with stable Graves' hyperthyroidism. Prospective prediction of ophthalmopathy was tested in an independent validation cohort consisting of some 18 hyperthyroidism patients and around 16 patients who later progressed to ophthalmopathy. The approximately 98 discovery patients were randomly divided into training and test sets at a 7:3 ratio. The study also compared thyroid tissue and blood T-cell repertoires from over 5 Graves' hyperthyroidism patients. After blood sampling, hyperthyroidism patients were treated with methimazole at a starting dose of 30 mg daily, and ophthalmopathy patients were treated with high-dose intravenous methylprednisolone. TCR Vbeta CDR3 sequencing of around 130 peripheral blood samples (under 45 ophthalmopathy, about 74 hyperthyroidism and around 17 progressor patients) is reported in the paper. Here is what the overall study found, with its caveats: During validation, the model predicted progression to ophthalmopathy a median of about 6.3 months ahead of onset, with around 71% sensitivity and 72.22% specificity. Blood samples also contained most of the expanded thyroid clonotypes (frequency above 0.001), which suggests that blood repertoires may reflect thyroid immune responses. A model built on a 13 V-J signature distinguished ophthalmopathy from stable hyperthyroidism, reaching 85% to 90% sensitivity and approximately 83% specificity in cross-validation and 80%/75% in testing. No statistical method was used to set the sample size in advance, and investigators knew the group allocation.

A patient counted as having stable Graves' hyperthyroidism if no progression to ophthalmopathy occurred over 18 months of follow-up. Hyperthyroidism patients were newly diagnosed, with disease duration under 2 months, and aged 18 to 65 years. Any patient with an uncontrolled infection, another autoimmune disease, pregnancy or lactation was excluded. Clinical symptoms, serum thyroxine and TRAb, thyroid ultrasound, and orbital computed tomography formed the basis for the diagnoses. PBMCs were separated from roughly 10 ml of fresh peripheral blood using Ficoll-Paque density gradient centrifugation. Total RNA was extracted with Trizol reagent, and quality was checked on an Agilent 2100 Bioanalyzer. This clonotype was observed at least ten times. Its binding antigen is unknown. Base qualities are not provided; no much larger clone lies one nucleotide away. Based on the germline V gene, the CDR1 and CDR2 sequences are SGHRS and YFSETQ. The CDR3 runs 13 amino acids, cysteine and phenylalanine included. The DNA shown is the 39-base CDR3, in frame from base 1. V gives up 1 base and J gives up 2 bases, and the segment between their germline ends measures 6 bases.

The TCR beta CDR3 regions were amplified from the RNA transcripts. For the first round of RT-PCR on the TCR CDR3, the HTBI primer set was used together with the Qiagen OneStep RT-PCR kit. Libraries were constructed in a second round of multiplex PCR, after which size selection and purification were performed. Libraries were sequenced paired-end with 100 bp reads on an Illumina HiSeq2000. The authors processed their data as follows. SOAPnuke was used to process the raw data, throwing out any read that contained adapters or uncalled bases, had a mean Phred below 15, or lacked an exact constant-primer or identifier match. High-quality paired reads were merged with COPE v1.2.5, and unique nucleotide sequences were defined as clonotypes. MiTCR v1.1 was used to align the clonotypes against IMGT TRBV, TRBD and TRBJ reference segments. The analysis was restricted to V-J combinations with a frequency above 0.0001, which together covered 99% to 99.2% of the repertoires. The TCS score was defined as F50 (clonal expansion) divided by E x V (chaos), with BLOSUM62-based TCRdist calculated between CDR3 peptides within each V-J. Welch's t-statistics and random forest reduced several hundred V-J features to 13, which were used in a naive Bayes classifier (R e1071). The public reads were reprocessed in TCRdb via fastp at Q25 and MiXCR, keeping in-frame beta chains. Each record represents a unique CDR3 protein, reported with the most common genes and DNA among its rows. None of the V and J calls come from the authors' own analysis; TCRdb made them. The sample table lists approximately 590,000 distinct CDR3 sequences, 15% to 19% of them with a count of one. The leading ten clones occupy under 7.5% of the sample.

The chain is made from TRBV5-1 and TRBJ1-2, with no confidently assigned D gene. The source is a woman aged 25-40 years with Graves' hyperthyroidism. The sample consisted of blood. The CDR3 reads CASSLNPNYGYTF. The nucleotides are TGCGCCAGCAGCTTGAATCCGAACTATGGCTACACCTTC.